These 22 T cell receptor beta chains were sequenced from one sample in a study of T cell responses to AZD1222 COVID-19 vaccine. The assay was immunoSEQ multiplex PCR, and TCRdb's table has in-frame clones only and misses some. This table holds 80,000 to 100,000 clones, nearly 90% found once. The specimen was peripheral blood, collected on day 0 of MenACWY control vaccination. The receptor source for this set is an adult in good health.

This clone was counted a single time. The rearrangement joins TRBV2 to TRBJ1-2, with D possibly TRBD1 on 5 matching bases. V lost 8 bases and J 4 bases, leaving 17 bases between the germline ends. The length of the CDR3 is 14 residues. Germline values: CDR1 SNHLY, CDR2 FYNNEI. This CDR3 is CASLGAGPFYGYTF. As DNA, the CDR3 is TGTGCCAGCCTTGGGGCAGGGCCGTTCTATGGCTACACCTTC.

V is TRBV18 and J is TRBJ1-2; the D is unclear. The CDR3 consists of 15 residues. The V gene lost 4 bases and the J gene lost 5 bases, with 17 bases spanning the gap. CDR1 and CDR2 (germline): KGHSH, LQKENI. The CDR3: CASSLRTGLGYGYTF. The CDR3 bases are TGTGCCAGCTCACTTCGGACGGGCCTGGGTTATGGCTACACCTTC.

The chain carries TRBV18 and TRBJ2-5, with 9 bases that match TRBD1. The CDR3 totals 17 residues. V lost 6 bases to trimming and J lost 2 bases; unmatched junction nucleotides: 13. The germline V gene has CDR1 KGHSH and CDR2 LQKENI. The CDR3 region is CASSSTPGTGYQETQYF. Here the CDR3 DNA reads TGTGCCAGCTCGTCGACCCCCGGGACAGGGTATCAAGAGACCCAGTACTTC.

The DNA of the CDR3 is TGCGCCAGCAGCCAAGATTGGGGAGGAGGGGCAGATACGCAGTATTTT. This codes for CASSQDWGGGADTQYF. The J gene is TRBJ2-3, the V gene TRBV4-3; a possible D gene is TRBD2 (6 bases). The germline V gene encodes CDR1 LGHNA and CDR2 YSLEER. Deletions cut 0 bases from V and 4 bases from J, with 14 bases between. CDR3 length: 16 residues.

The rearrangement links TRBV7-9 to TRBJ1-4; possible D gene TRBD1, 5 bases. Germline values: CDR1 SEHNR, CDR2 FQNEAQ (reference sequence). The CDR3 covers 17 residues. Deletions cut 2 bases from V and 5 bases from J, with 18 bases between. CDR3 region: CASSLLAPDTPNEKLFF. The CDR3 DNA reads TGTGCCAGCAGCTTACTTGCTCCGGACACCCCAAATGAAAAACTGTTTTTT.

In its sample, this clone was seen a few times. The identical CDR3 is also encoded by other nucleotide sequences in the sample. The chain carries TRBV30 and TRBJ1-5; D is ambiguous. CDR3 length: 13 residues. Germline CDR1 and CDR2: GTSNPN and SVGIG (reference sequence). The V end lost 5 bases, the J end lost 0 bases, and 8 bases lay between the germline ends. The CDR3 protein is CAWSRDSNQPQHF. The CDR3, as DNA: TGTGCCTGGTCAAGAGATAGCAATCAGCCCCAGCATTTT.

The chain employs TRBV6-5 and TRBJ2-7, with 12 nucleotides matching TRBD1. The CDR3 has 15 residues. The junction had 8 bases not matched to a gene; V was cut back by 6 bases and J by 5 bases. CDR1 and CDR2 from the germline V gene are MNHEY and SVGAGI. The DNA of the CDR3 is TGTGCCAGCAGACTCCGGGACAGGGGGCGACACGAGCAGTACTTC. It codes for CASRLRDRGRHEQYF.

The chain combines TRBV18 with TRBJ1-5; perhaps TRBD1 as D (6 bases). Germline CDR1 KGHSH, CDR2 LQKENI. The V gene lost 3 bases and the J gene lost 4 bases, with 10 bases spanning the gap. The CDR3 is 14 residues long. The CDR3 nucleotides are TGTGCCAGCTCACCGGGACACATAAATCAGCCCCAGCATTTT. It specifies CASSPGHINQPQHF. Based on the CDR3 plus reference TRBV18 and TRBJ1-5, the full variable domain is NAGVMQNPRHLVRRRGQEARLRCSPMKGHSHVYWYRQLPEEGLKFMVYLQKENIIDESGMPKERFSAEFPKEGPSILRIQQVVRGDSAAYFCASSPGHINQPQHFGDGTRLSIL.

This clone was picked up a small number of times. The J gene is TRBJ2-7, the V gene TRBV4-3; D is undetermined. Germline loops: CDR1 LGHNA, CDR2 YSLEER. The germline V and J ends were trimmed by 4 bases and 1 base, with 14 bases remaining between them. This CDR3 region has 15 residues. In DNA, the CDR3 is TGCGCCAGCAGCCCCTCCCAGGCAGGATCCTACGAGCAGTACTTC. Amino acid sequence: CASSPSQAGSYEQYF.

The V call is TRBV4-1, the J call TRBJ2-3; D may be TRBD1 or TRBD2 (5 bases each). CDR3 length equals 14 residues. The germline V gene encodes CDR1 MGHRA and CDR2 YSYEKL. The V gene lost 1 base and the J gene lost 3 bases, with 8 bases spanning the gap. In DNA, the CDR3 is TGCGCCAGCAGCCAAGTGAGGGGTACAGATACGCAGTATTTT. Protein product: CASSQVRGTDTQYF.

The chain uses TRBV12-3 or TRBV12-4 and TRBJ1-2, with D unclear. Trimming shortened V by 3 bases and J by 0 bases, and 5 bases separated the two germline ends. The CDR3 contains 13 residues. The CDR3 reads CASSFGTNYGYTF. The CDR3 DNA sequence: TGTGCCAGCAGTTTTGGGACTAACTATGGCTACACCTTC.

The chain combines TRBV7-2 with TRBJ2-1; 10 nucleotides match TRBD2. In germline, CDR1 is SGHTA, CDR2 FQGNSA. The length of the CDR3 is 13 residues. V shed 8 bases and J 5 bases; nucleotides not matched to a gene: 3. The CDR3 coding sequence is TGTGCCAGCCACCTAGCGGGGGACAATGAGCAGTTCTTC. Protein sequence: CASHLAGDNEQFF.

The rearrangement uses TRBV6-2 or TRBV6-3 and TRBJ2-7, with TRBD1 matching 11 bases. Germline V lookup: CDR1 MNHEY, CDR2 SVGEGT. The V gene end was trimmed by 5 bases and the J gene end by 3 bases; junction bases not matched to a gene: 6. This CDR3 is 15 amino acids long. The CDR3 region is CASSDRTGGFYEQYF. CDR3 DNA: TGTGCCAGCAGTGACCGGACAGGGGGCTTCTACGAGCAGTACTTC.

This chain links TRBV2 with TRBJ1-1, with 7 bases aligning to TRBD1. V gave up 9 bases and J gave up 6 bases; unmatched junction bases: 10. The CDR3 has 13 amino acids. Per the germline V gene, CDR1 is SNHLY and CDR2 is FYNNEI. The CDR3 spells CARRQGQRPEAFF. CDR3 coding DNA: TGTGCCAGGAGACAGGGTCAAAGGCCTGAAGCTTTCTTT.

The rearrangement links TRBV7-2 to TRBJ1-1; 7 positions match TRBD1. The CDR3 sequence is 15 residues long. The germline V gene has CDR1 SGHTA and CDR2 FQGNSA. V gave up 2 bases and J gave up 1 base; unmatched junction bases: 4. The CDR3, as DNA: TGTGCCAGCAGCTTATTTCAGGGGGGGAACACTGAAGCTTTCTTT. This encodes CASSLFQGGNTEAFF. The whole variable domain, remainder taken from reference TRBV7-2 and TRBJ1-1, is GAGVSQSPSNKVTEKGKDVELRCDPISGHTALYWYRQSLGQGLEFLIYFQGNSAPDKSGLPSDRFSAERTGGSVSTLTIQRTQQEDSAVYLCASSLFQGGNTEAFFGQGTRLTVV.

V and J are TRBV27 and TRBJ1-5, with D perhaps matching TRBD1 (6 bases). V was cut by 5 bases and J by 4 bases, with 15 bases left in between. The CDR3 extends over 15 amino acids. The germline V gene encodes CDR1 MNHEY and CDR2 SMNVEV (reference sequence). The CDR3 region has the DNA TGTGCCAGCAGTCAAGTGGGGGCTAGGAATCAGCCCCAGCATTTT. Its protein is CASSQVGARNQPQHF.

The chain couples TRBV5-5 to TRBJ2-3; the D is unclear. V lost 0 bases and J lost 0, with 8 bases in between. Germline V gene data show CDR1 as SGHKS and CDR2 as YYEKEE (reference sequence). The CDR3 is 15 amino acids. The CDR3 protein is CASSLALASTDTQYF. In DNA, the CDR3 is TGTGCCAGCAGCTTGGCCCTGGCTAGCACAGATACGCAGTATTTT.

This clone has just one count. The gene calls are TRBV2 and TRBJ1-6; D unresolved. This CDR3 has 17 residues. Per germline, CDR1 SNHLY and CDR2 FYNNEI. Trimming left V 7 bases short and J 7 bases short, with 23 bases between. This chain's CDR3 is CASNIRLVASENSPLHF. CDR3 bases: TGTGCCAGCAATATTCGCTTGGTAGCATCCGAAAATTCACCCCTCCACTTT.

This clone was observed a single time. The chain couples TRBV5-5 to TRBJ1-2; 7 nucleotides match TRBD1. Trimming removed 4 bases from V and 0 bases from J; junction bases left unmatched: 15. Germline V lookup: CDR1 SGHKS, CDR2 YYEKEE (reference sequence). The CDR3 runs to 18 residues. For the CDR3, the DNA is TGTGCCAGCAGCAGCCCTGAACCGGGACAGCAAACTAACTATGGCTACACCTTC. This encodes CASSSPEPGQQTNYGYTF.

This clone was detected only once. The chain combines TRBV7-9 with TRBJ1-5; D unclear. Germline-derived CDR1 and CDR2 are SEHNR and FQNEAQ (reference sequence). V was clipped by 1 base and J by 6 bases, with 13 bases between them. This CDR3 is 15 amino acids long. The CDR3 is CASSLGEGASQPQHF. The CDR3 DNA is TGTGCCAGCAGCTTAGGCGAGGGCGCGAGTCAGCCCCAGCATTTT.

CDR3 in amino acids: CASSLVGPSSYEQYF. CDR3 bases: TGTGCCAGCAGTTTAGTTGGTCCGAGCTCCTACGAGCAGTACTTC. The chain employs TRBV28 and TRBJ2-7, with D uncertain. The CDR3 totals 15 residues. Germline lookup yields CDR1 MDHEN and CDR2 SYDVKM. The germline V and J ends were trimmed by 2 bases and 0 bases, with 11 bases remaining between them.

V usage is TRBV9 and J usage is TRBJ2-2; 14 bases fit TRBD2. After removal of 2 bases from V and 1 base from J, the junction contained 4 bases not matched to a gene. Looked up from germline, CDR1 is SGDLS and CDR2 is YYNGEE. The CDR3 is 18 residues long. DNA of the CDR3: TGTGCCAGCAGCGTTGGACTAGCGGGGGGACGGAACACCGGGGAGCTGTTTTTT. Its translation: CASSVGLAGGRNTGELFF.